This TCR beta chain is from a study of T cells after yellow fever vaccination. Comment on this clonotype: What it recognizes is unknown.

The CDR3 is 12 residues long. The ends were cut back, 5 bases at V and 3 bases at J, with 7 bases in the middle. Germline CDR1 and CDR2: LGHNT and FRNRAP. Study findings and constraints: Booster sampling recovered most clones from primary vaccination (96% CD4, around 88% CD8). There was a possibility that FACS-sorted repertoires contained abundant clonotypes contaminating from the bulk population.

By 5'RACE template switching, TCR cDNA was produced, with a universal primer site and UMIs added in the process. TCRdb re-called the 5' RACE reads through MiXCR, storing one row per CDR3 protein. The sample holds some 290,000 distinct CDR3 sequences; around a tenth are singletons and the top ten take about 3.5%. This material consisted of CD4+ T cells sorted from PBMCs, taken 45 days after the yellow fever booster vaccination. The chain links TRBV12-5 to TRBJ1-1; no firm D call. This TCR was sampled from a man aged 18-30 years who received the YFV17D yellow fever vaccine. The CDR3 DNA follows: TGTGCTAGTGGTCCTCTCTACACTGAAGCTTTCTTT. This codes for CASGPLYTEAFF.